This TCR beta chain was retrieved from a study of cytomegalovirus exposure and HLA in healthy donors. The study, taken as a whole, reports: Three chains tied to CMV proved CMV antigen-specific in vitro. Rare sequences made up most TCRs, while some public TCRs were found in many donors.

Germline CDR1 reads MDHEN; CDR2 reads SYDVKM. With V trimmed by 2 bases and J by 11 bases, 13 bases remained unmatched. CDR3 length: 15 amino acids. Clones were sequenced by immunoSEQ multiplex PCR, and TCRdb holds only the in-frame ones, with some missing. The repertoire includes 70,000 to 80,000 clones, roughly 95% of them detected once, and more than 3% sits in the top ten. About this clone: Its antigen is as yet unknown.

This chain uses TRBV28 with TRBJ1-1, with 8 bases matching TRBD1. Input material: PBMCs. This sequence was found in a woman aged 18-29 years in good health and CMV-seropositive. The CDR3 reads CASSLPPPRGPGAFF. The DNA of the CDR3 is TGTGCCAGCAGTTTACCACCCCCCAGGGGGCCAGGGGCTTTCTTT. The complete variable domain, with remaining parts taken from reference TRBV28 and TRBJ1-1, reads DVKVTQSSRYLVKRTGEKVFLECVQDMDHENMFWYRQDPGLGLRLIYFSYDVKMKEKGDIPEGYSVSREKKERFSLILESASTNQTSMYLCASSLPPPRGPGAFFGQGTRLTVV.